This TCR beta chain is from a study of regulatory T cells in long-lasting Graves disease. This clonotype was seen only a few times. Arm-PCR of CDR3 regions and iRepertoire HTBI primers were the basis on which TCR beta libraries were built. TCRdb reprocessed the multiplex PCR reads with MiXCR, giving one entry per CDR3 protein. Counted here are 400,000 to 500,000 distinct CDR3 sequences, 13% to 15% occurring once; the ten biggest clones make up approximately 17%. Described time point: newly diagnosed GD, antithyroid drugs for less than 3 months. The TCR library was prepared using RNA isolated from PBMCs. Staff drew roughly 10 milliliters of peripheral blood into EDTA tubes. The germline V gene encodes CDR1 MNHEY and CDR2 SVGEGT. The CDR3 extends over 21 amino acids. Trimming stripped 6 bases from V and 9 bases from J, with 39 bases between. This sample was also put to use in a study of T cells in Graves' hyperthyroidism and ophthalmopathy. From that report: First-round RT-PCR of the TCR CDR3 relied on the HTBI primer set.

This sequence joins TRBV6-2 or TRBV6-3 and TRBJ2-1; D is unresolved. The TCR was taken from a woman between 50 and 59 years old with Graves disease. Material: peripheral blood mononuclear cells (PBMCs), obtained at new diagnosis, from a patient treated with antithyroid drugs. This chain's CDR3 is CASSPRGILLATDIKKVEQFF. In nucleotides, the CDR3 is TGTGCCAGCAGCCCTCGCGGAATCCTACTCGCAACAGACATAAAGAAGGTTGAGCAGTTCTTC.